Below, 21 T cell receptor beta chains from the same sample are listed, as sequenced in a study of human T cells and chemical hapten exposure (dated by TCRdb to the early 2020s). The sample's time point, from its label and the paper: healthy volunteer bleed at 6 weeks. Total RNA was extracted from unfractionated whole blood that had been collected in Tempus Blood RNA tubes. Preparation of the library involved RACE. The reads were generated on a NextSeq 500. TCRdb reanalyzed the raw reads on its own, using fastp at Q25 for trimming and MiXCR for clone calling, and kept in-frame beta chains. Every entry covers one CDR3 protein and lists the most common genes and DNA from its rows. This sample is represented by about 65,000 distinct CDR3 sequences; 6% to 7% of them were singletons. Together, the top ten hold 3.4% of the sample. The material sequenced was whole blood. Receptor source: a female donor in good health. Some clones in this sample may be carry-over from other donors' samples.

This clonotype was seen ten or more times. V usage is TRBV27 and J usage is TRBJ1-2; D is uncertain. This CDR3 has 14 amino acids. CDR1 is MNHEY and CDR2 is SMNVEV in the germline V gene (reference sequence). V lost 0 bases to trimming and J lost 2 bases, with 7 bases between them. The CDR3 DNA reads TGTGCCAGCAGTTTATCGCAACAGAACTATGGCTACACCTTC. This sequence encodes CASSLSQQNYGYTF.

This clonotype has only a few counts. This chain connects TRBV19 to TRBJ2-4, with a weak D call TRBD2 (7 bases). Trimming cost V 2 bases and J 8 bases, with 16 bases left between them. CDR1 is LNHDA, CDR2 SQIVND, per germline (reference sequence). This CDR3 comprises 15 residues. The CDR3 loop is CASSIPSGTRDIQYF. In DNA form, the CDR3 reads TGTGCCAGTAGTATACCAAGCGGGACAAGGGACATTCAGTACTTC.

This clonotype was recorded many times. V is TRBV28 and J is TRBJ2-3, with D possibly matching TRBD1 (6 bases). V shed 8 bases and J shed 1 base, with 13 bases lying between them. Germline CDR1 and CDR2: MDHEN and SYDVKM. The CDR3 is made up of 14 amino acids. Here the CDR3 reads CASFEGGGTDTQYF. The CDR3 bases are TGTGCCAGCTTTGAAGGGGGAGGCACAGATACGCAGTATTTT.

The chain is built from TRBV7-8 and TRBJ2-1, with D possibly being TRBD2 (7 bases). Trimming took off 4 bases at V and 5 bases at J, with 15 bases between the two ends. This CDR3 has 15 amino acids. In germline, CDR1 is SGHVS, CDR2 FQNEAQ. CDR3 sequence: CASSSTQGGDNEQFF. CDR3 nucleotides: TGTGCCAGCAGCTCCACCCAAGGGGGGGACAATGAGCAGTTCTTC.

The table lists this clonotype with a few counts. V is TRBV3-1 and J is TRBJ2-3; 9 nucleotides line up with TRBD1. This CDR3 spans 15 amino acids. After removal of 0 bases from V and 6 bases from J, the junction contained 4 bases not matched to a gene. The V gene's germline CDR1 is LGHDT and CDR2 YNNKEL (reference sequence). The CDR3 coding sequence is TGTGCCAGCAGCCAAGATGGGACAGGGACGGATACGCAGTATTTT. This sequence encodes CASSQDGTGTDTQYF.

V is TRBV9 and J is TRBJ2-1, with 11 nucleotides matching TRBD2. Germline trimming cut 0 bases from V and 10 bases from J; bases unmatched to any gene: 6. The CDR3 has 15 residues. Germline lookup yields CDR1 SGDLS and CDR2 YYNGEE. The chain's CDR3 is CASSVVAGGHLEQFF. The DNA of the CDR3 is TGTGCCAGCAGCGTAGTAGCGGGAGGGCACTTAGAGCAGTTCTTC.

This clonotype was detected ten times or more. This rearrangement joins TRBV28 to TRBJ2-3; possible D gene TRBD2, 5 bases. This CDR3 has 16 amino acids. CDR1 and CDR2 from the germline V gene are MDHEN and SYDVKM. Trimming cost V 6 bases and J 2 bases, with 18 bases left between them. CDR3 nucleotides: TGTGCCAGCAGCCAAGGACTCCTTTACCTCACAGATACGCAGTATTTT. Its protein product is CASSQGLLYLTDTQYF.

This clonotype was seen many times. The chain combines TRBV11-2 with TRBJ1-5; no definite D call. CDR3 length: 15 residues. Trimming shortened V by 0 bases and J by 5 bases, and 11 bases separated the two germline ends. CDR1 and CDR2 (germline): SGHAT, FQNNGV. CDR3 nucleotide sequence: TGTGCCAGCAGCTTAGATTTAGGCGGCCATCAGCCCCAGCATTTT. Translating gives CASSLDLGGHQPQHF.

This clonotype came up many times. This chain links TRBV7-2 with TRBJ2-6; 9 positions agree with TRBD1. Germline loops: CDR1 SGHTA, CDR2 FQGNSA. The CDR3 is 17 amino acids. V lost 5 bases, J lost 3 bases, and 8 bases stayed unmatched. CDR3 DNA: TGTGCCAGCAGCCCCTCCGGGACAGGGAGTGGGGCCAACGTCCTGACTTTC. Its protein product is CASSPSGTGSGANVLTF.

In its sample, this clonotype was seen a few times. V usage is TRBV5-5 and J usage is TRBJ2-3; 9 bases are shared with TRBD2. The CDR3 loop spans 15 amino acids. V trimming: 0 bases; J trimming: 1 base; junction bases outside the gene matches: 0. Germline assignment: CDR1 SGHKS and CDR2 YYEKEE (reference sequence). CDR3 sequence: CASSLVAGGTDTQYF. The CDR3 region has the DNA TGTGCCAGCAGCTTGGTAGCGGGAGGCACAGATACGCAGTATTTT.

V gene TRBV15 combines with J gene TRBJ2-7; D uncertain. Trimming left V 5 bases short and J 0 bases short, with 11 bases between. The CDR3 has 14 residues. Germline CDR1 LNHNV, CDR2 YYDKDF (reference sequence). CDR3 in amino acids: CATSGVYSSYEQYF. CDR3 in DNA: TGTGCCACCAGCGGAGTATACAGCTCCTACGAGCAGTACTTC.

In the case of this clonotype: This may come from a read error, since a much larger clone is one base off. The chain links TRBV14 to TRBJ2-1, with no clear D. V was clipped by 1 base and J by 10 bases, with 11 bases between them. Germline V CDR1 and CDR2: SGHDN, FVKESK. The CDR3 sequence is 13 residues long. CDR3 in amino acids: CASSQGNHREQFF. DNA of the CDR3: TGTGCCAGCAGCCAAGGGAACCATAGGGAGCAGTTCTTC. The full variable domain, its missing parts supplied by reference TRBV14 and TRBJ2-1, is EAGVTQFPSHSVIEKGQTVTLRCDPISGHDNLYWYRRVMGKEIKFLLHFVKESKQDESGMPNNRFLAERTGGTYSTLKVQPAELEDSGVYFCASSQGNHREQFFGPGTRLTVL.

This sequence joins TRBV29-1 and TRBJ2-1, with D tentatively TRBD1 or TRBD2 (5 bases each). CDR1 and CDR2 from the germline V gene are SQVTM and ANQGSEA. There are 17 residues in the CDR3. The chain's CDR3 is CSGPPVFGTSAYNEQFF. CDR3 sequence (DNA): TGCAGTGGGCCACCGGTCTTCGGGACCAGCGCCTACAATGAGCAGTTCTTC.

This clonotype was counted between two and nine times. The chain joins TRBV12-3 or TRBV12-4 to TRBJ1-3, with D maybe TRBD1 (5 bases). The germline V and J ends were trimmed by 3 bases and 2 bases, with 5 bases remaining between them. CDR3 size: 13 residues. The CDR3 reads CASSLGPGNTIYF. The CDR3 nucleotides read TGTGCCAGCAGTTTGGGGCCTGGAAACACCATATATTTT.

This chain joins TRBV7-8 and TRBJ1-1; 8 positions match TRBD1. CDR1 SGHVS and CDR2 FQNEAQ come from the germline V gene. With 3 bases clipped from V and 4 bases from J, the junction kept 10 bases outside the gene matches. The CDR3 is 16 residues long. CDR3 nucleotide sequence: TGTGCCAGCAGCTTTGACGACAGGGGCAGGGGCACTGAAGCTTTCTTT. Protein product: CASSFDDRGRGTEAFF.

This clonotype was recorded many times. The chain recombines TRBV12-3 or TRBV12-4 with TRBJ2-7; 8 positions match TRBD1. This CDR3 spans 14 amino acids. V trimming: 4 bases; J trimming: 9 bases; junction bases outside the gene matches: 11. Written as DNA, the CDR3 is TGTGCCAGCAGTTCCGGGACAGGCGCTCGGGTGCAGTACTTC. Residues: CASSSGTGARVQYF.

This clonotype has a count of ten or more. The chain has TRBV12-5 and TRBJ2-1, with TRBD1 identical over 9 bases. This CDR3 comprises 16 residues. The J segment lost 8 bases and the V segment lost 0 bases, leaving 8 bases of the junction unmatched. CDR1 LGHNT and CDR2 FRNRAP come from the germline V gene. The CDR3 is CASGLVPGTGIDEQFF. The CDR3 nucleotides read TGTGCTAGTGGTTTGGTTCCCGGGACAGGGATCGATGAGCAGTTCTTC.

This clonotype occurred many times. This rearrangement joins TRBV20-1 to TRBJ2-3; TRBD1 matches 8 bases. The CDR3 is 14 residues long. Unmatched junction bases numbered 7, after V lost 5 bases and J lost 3 bases. The V gene's germline CDR1 is DFQATT and CDR2 SNEGSKA (reference sequence). The CDR3: CSAPTGGPTDTQYF. The CDR3, as DNA: TGCAGTGCTCCCACAGGGGGACCTACAGATACGCAGTATTTT.

This clonotype has at least ten counts. CDR3 loop: CASNLGGFAEAFF. In DNA, the CDR3 is TGTGCCAGCAACCTAGGGGGTTTCGCTGAAGCTTTCTTT. The chain combines TRBV11-2 with TRBJ1-1; the D gene is possibly TRBD1 (6 bases). This CDR3 is built from 13 residues. V shed 7 bases and J shed 6 bases, with 15 bases lying between them. CDR1 and CDR2 from the germline V gene are SGHAT and FQNNGV.

As regards this clonotype: Sequence at one end of the junction differs from germline and may be a read error. The genes are TRBV20-1 and TRBJ2-2, with 7 bases identical to TRBD2. CDR3 length: 15 residues. Germline V gene lookup returns CDR1 DFQATT and CDR2 SNEGSKA (reference sequence). The CDR3 here is CSAQPWREYTGEMFF. The DNA of the CDR3 is TGCAGTGCTCAACCCTGGCGGGAGTACACCGGGGAGATGTTTTTT.

This clonotype was seen repeatedly, ten times or more. The chain recombines TRBV2 with TRBJ2-7, with D perhaps matching TRBD1 or TRBD2 (5 bases each). Trimming left V 5 bases short and J 2 bases short, with 10 bases between. The germline V gene has CDR1 SNHLY and CDR2 FYNNEI. There are 13 residues in the CDR3. Here the CDR3 reads CASSRPGPYEQYF. The DNA for the CDR3 is TGTGCCAGCAGTAGACCGGGACCCTACGAGCAGTACTTC.